One and the same sample provided the 13 T cell receptor beta chains below, sequenced in a study of regulatory T cells in long-lasting Graves disease. Time point here: newly diagnosed GD, antithyroid drugs for less than 3 months. Scientists built the TCR library using RNA that was extracted from PBMCs. TCR beta libraries were built with iRepertoire HTBI primers and Arm-PCR of CDR3 regions. TCRdb reprocessed the multiplex PCR reads with MiXCR, giving one entry per CDR3 protein. This table holds hundreds of thousands of distinct CDR3 sequences, 16% found once. A further study also used this sample, focusing on T cells in Graves' hyperthyroidism and ophthalmopathy.

The input for sequencing was peripheral blood mononuclear cells (PBMCs), taken at new diagnosis, from a patient treated with antithyroid drugs. The receptors come from a middle-aged man with Graves disease.

This clonotype was counted a few times. Written as DNA, the CDR3 is TGTGCCAGTACCCCTCTCCCGAGGGCCCGGGGCAATCAGCCCCAGCATTTT. Translating it yields CASTPLPRARGNQPQHF. V is TRBV19 and J is TRBJ1-5, with D unresolved. Germline values: CDR1 LNHDA, CDR2 SQIVND (reference sequence). The CDR3 loop spans 17 amino acids. The V end was cut by 7 bases, the J end by 2 bases, with 21 bases between.

There are a few counts of this clonotype. Since the CDR3 does not end with the conserved phenylalanine or tryptophan, this likely comes from a read error. V is TRBV4-1 and J is TRBJ2-1, with D possibly being TRBD1 or TRBD2 (6 bases each). Germline-derived CDR1 and CDR2 are MGHRA and YSYEKL. V lost 1 base and J 3 bases, leaving 13 bases between the germline ends. The CDR3 runs 16 residues. For the CDR3, the DNA is TGCGCCAGCAGCCAAGTTGAGGGGGGAAACTACAATGAGCAGTTCGTC. Protein sequence: CASSQVEGGNYNEQFV.

The chain employs TRBV27 and TRBJ2-1; tentatively, D is TRBD2 (5 bases). The V and J ends lost 7 bases and 4 bases respectively, with 11 bases between them. The CDR3 loop spans 13 amino acids. Germline V lookup: CDR1 MNHEY, CDR2 SMNVEV (reference sequence). As DNA, the CDR3 is TGTGCCAGCACGGGCGAGGGTTACAATGAGCAGTTCTTC. Protein product: CASTGEGYNEQFF.

This clonotype was picked up a small number of times. The chain has TRBV27 and TRBJ2-1; 10 nucleotides match TRBD2. V was pared by 8 bases and J by 6 bases, with 7 bases of the junction left unmatched. The CDR3 spans 14 residues. Germline V gene data show CDR1 as MNHEY and CDR2 as SMNVEV (reference sequence). CDR3 coding DNA: TGTGCCAGCTCCTTCCGGACTAGCGGCAATGAGCAGTTCTTC. Protein sequence: CASSFRTSGNEQFF.

The sample holds a few counts of this clonotype. The genes are TRBV15 and TRBJ1-4, with unresolved D. The CDR3 has 16 amino acids. V shed 5 bases and J shed 7 bases, with 20 bases lying between them. Looked up from germline, CDR1 is LNHNV and CDR2 is YYDKDF (reference sequence). DNA of the CDR3: TGTGCCACCAGCGGAGGACCGGTGGCTAGAGGTGAAAAACTGTTTTTT. Amino acid sequence: CATSGGPVARGEKLFF. Filled out from reference TRBV15 and TRBJ1-4, the complete variable domain reads DAMVIQNPRYQVTQFGKPVTLSCSQTLNHNVMYWYQQKSSQAPKLLFHYYDKDFNNEADTPDNFQSRRPNTSFCFLDIRSPGLGDTAMYLCATSGGPVARGEKLFFGSGTQLSVL.

Worth noting for this clonotype: This probably arose from a read error, given a far larger clone one base away. This chain connects TRBV11-2 to TRBJ2-1, with D maybe TRBD2 (5 bases). Trimming shortened V by 5 bases and J by 12 bases, and 17 bases separated the two germline ends. Germline V CDR1 and CDR2: SGHAT, FQNNGV. This CDR3 spans 13 amino acids. CDR3: CASSHESGRMQFF. In nucleotides, the CDR3 is TGTGCCAGCAGCCACGAAAGCGGACGTATGCAGTTCTTC.

This clonotype showed up many times. This chain links TRBV5-4 with TRBJ2-3, with unresolved D. The germline gives CDR1 SGHNT, CDR2 YYREEE (reference sequence). Trimming left V 2 bases short and J 5 bases short, with 9 bases between. The CDR3 length is 13 residues. CDR3 sequence: CASSFPHGDTQYF. The CDR3 DNA reads TGTGCCAGCAGCTTCCCACATGGAGATACGCAGTATTTT.

This clonotype has ten or more counts. The chain couples TRBV7-9 to TRBJ1-1; the D gene is possibly TRBD1 (5 bases). Trimming removed 1 base at V and 3 bases at J, with 12 bases between. Germline V lookup: CDR1 SEHNR, CDR2 FQNEAQ (reference sequence). This CDR3 has 15 amino acids. CDR3: CASSLGQPTYTEAFF. The CDR3 nucleotides read TGTGCCAGCAGCTTAGGACAGCCCACTTACACTGAAGCTTTCTTT.

This clonotype has ten or more counts. The chain links TRBV7-9 to TRBJ2-5; perhaps TRBD2 as D (5 bases). Trimming pared 3 bases from V and 5 bases from J, leaving 10 bases between. Germline CDR1 SEHNR, CDR2 FQNEAQ (reference sequence). The CDR3 spans 13 residues. The CDR3 reads CASSFIGMETQYF. The CDR3 DNA follows: TGTGCCAGCAGCTTTATCGGGATGGAGACCCAGTACTTC.

Many counts were recorded for this clonotype. The chain uses TRBV7-3 and TRBJ2-7, with D perhaps TRBD1 (5 bases). From germline, CDR1 is SGHTA and CDR2 FQGTGA. Trimming left V 1 base short and J 7 bases short, with 11 bases between. CDR3 length equals 13 residues. This chain's CDR3 is CASSLNRQGEQYF. DNA of the CDR3: TGTGCCAGCAGCTTAAACCGGCAGGGTGAGCAGTACTTC.

This clonotype has a count of ten or more. The genes are TRBV6-5 and TRBJ2-5; weak D call: TRBD1 (6 bases). The V end lost 6 bases, the J end lost 5 bases, and 22 bases lay between the germline ends. The germline V gene encodes CDR1 MNHEY and CDR2 SVGAGI. The CDR3 is made up of 16 amino acids. DNA of the CDR3: TGTGCCAGCAGAATAAAGCTTGGGCAGGGGTCGGAGACCCAGTACTTC. Translating it yields CASRIKLGQGSETQYF.

A few counts support this clonotype. The V and J genes are TRBV15 and TRBJ1-1; tentatively, D is TRBD1 (6 bases). Trimming removed 3 bases from V and 0 bases from J, with 14 bases in between. The CDR3 loop spans 16 amino acids. Per the germline V gene, CDR1 is LNHNV and CDR2 is YYDKDF (reference sequence). The CDR3 is CATSSYDRSMNTEAFF. The CDR3 DNA sequence: TGTGCCACCAGCAGTTATGACAGGTCCATGAACACTGAAGCTTTCTTT.

This clonotype was recorded many times. At one of its ends the junction is not consistent with the germline gene, which may arise from a read error. The chain employs TRBV5-1 and TRBJ2-3; 9 bases match TRBD2. The germline V gene has CDR1 SGHRS and CDR2 YFSETQ. This CDR3 has 16 amino acids. Here the CDR3 DNA reads TGTGCCAGCAGCTTAGCACTAGCGGGTAACACAGATACGCAGTATTTT. The encoded protein is CASSLALAGNTDTQYF.